This T cell receptor (beta chain) derives from a study of cytomegalovirus exposure and HLA in healthy donors (dated by TCRdb to between 2016 and 2019). Notes on the research overall: According to an earlier analysis of 550 to 700 of the donors, about 190 million T cells yielded over 100 million unique TCR beta sequences and 276 Gb of sequence data. An early release that covered 500 to 800 HLA-typed donors contained around 300 gigabases of sequencing data and tens of millions of unique TCR sequences. Of the 350 to 450 genotyped donors, 65% to 90% were placed in the genetic ancestry cluster associated with self-reported Caucasian donors. The study aimed to test whether cataloging public T cell receptors could reveal signatures of past pathogen exposure. Using immunosequencing, the study profiled T cell repertoires from about 610 subjects and related those repertoires to cytomegalovirus serostatus. In addition to the first cohort of approximately 650 subjects, a separate validation cohort of 120 different subjects was used. To predict cytomegalovirus infection status, the study combined high-throughput TCR immunosequencing, statistical association of individual TCRs with disease status, and machine learning. A later analysis re-analyzed previously published TCR beta repertoires from approximately 700 donors and added high-resolution HLA genotyping to study TCR occurrence patterns. The later analysis used no new phenotypic data to find candidate immune exposures, relying instead on TCR beta sequences and their occurrence across donors. In an earlier analysis of a few hundred of the donors, high-throughput TCR beta sequencing was used to judge whether each TCR beta V gene segment behaved as functional or pseudogenic. Donor age, sex, ethnicity and CMV serostatus were compiled together with the repertoire data. A later genetic analysis took genome-wide SNP genotypes for about three fifths of the 666 donors and used that subset as a discovery cohort. All discovery cohort repertoires had been generated on a single sequencing platform. Class I and class II HLA loci were covered by the typing at four-digit resolution. Typing coverage varied by locus: about 629-630 donors for A, B, C, DRB1 and DQB1; approximately 560 for DQA1; some 610 for DPA1; 450 to 480 for DPB1. Several DR-DQ haplotypes were treated as single units for association and clustering because of strong linkage in the cohort. Across approximately 400 genotyped donors of the cohort, an average of approximately 220,000 unique TCR beta nucleotide sequences per donor were sequenced, and 15% to 20% of those sequences were non-productive. Study-wide findings and limitations: Correlated functional status among segregating V segments might reflect linkage disequilibrium, but an unknown experimental factor could not be ruled out. A later analysis found that HLA-associated TCR beta chains were more clonally expanded and had lower generation probabilities than equally common non-associated chains. Over 15 rarely observed V segments, including chromosome 9 orphons, were excluded from the earlier analysis of approximately 600 of the donors because counts were too low. V-gene and J-gene trimming of TCR beta chains was associated with a missense DCLRE1C variant in a later genetic analysis, and the association was replicated in an independent cohort. Assigning TCR associations to individual alleles was difficult when HLA alleles, especially DR and DQ, strongly co-occurred. This cohort had only TCR beta chains sequenced, and the lack of alpha or paired-chain data limited which features could be detected. A total of 150 to 200 TCR beta chains were listed by the study as associated with cytomegalovirus. A later analysis found that most CMV-associated TCR beta chains appeared HLA-restricted, with HLA associations seemingly driven largely by CMV exposure. A further reported finding was that TCR beta sequences accurately predicted the HLA-A and HLA-B alleles for most subjects in the first cohort. Specific HLA alleles were associated with 15,000 to 20,000 TCR beta sequences at a false discovery rate of 0.05 in a later analysis. The only immune exposure information available for the cohort was CMV serostatus. An earlier analysis of some 560 of the donors showed that most TCR beta V segments appeared in productive rearrangements either about 87% or about 30% of the time, which broadly matched IMGT annotations. The authors suggested that the approach could potentially be extended to other disease states and immunological phenotypes. In a later analysis, the rate of TCR association differed among HLA loci, with DRB1 alleles having the most associated TCRs and HLA-C alleles having the fewest. Most TCR sequences were seen in very few donors, while some public TCRs were found in many individuals. According to a later genetic analysis, donors in an Asian-associated ancestry cluster had fewer N-insertions in productive TCRs than the roughly 670-donor mean. Sequencing depth was assumed to be roughly uniform across donors in the presence/absence analyses, though that assumption may not hold. The classifier was reported to diagnose cytomegalovirus status with high specificity and sensitivity in both the original and validation cohorts. Several of the top co-occurrence clusters appeared to be linked to parvovirus B19, influenza, CMV and Epstein-Barr virus, according to a later analysis. A few of the identified cytomegalovirus-associated TCR beta chains were confirmed in vitro to be specific for cytomegalovirus antigens. A group of highly shared sequence variants was considered likely to be a technical artifact of the sequencing pipeline. Because HLA typing was missing for some donors at each locus, association tests included only the typed subset. Some IMGT-functional V segments, including TRBV6-2 and TRBV6-3, could not be told apart with the 87-base-pair reads, so those segments were excluded.

The cohort comprised some 680 healthy bone marrow donors. Cohort members were all nominally healthy when sampled, although unrecorded immune exposures were likely present. The donor was CMV seronegative and was included in the group of several hundred seronegative cohort members. Each donor provided a peripheral blood sample, and peripheral blood mononuclear cells were used for TCR beta sequencing. Genomic DNA extraction from the blood cell samples was performed with the Qiagen DNeasy Blood Extraction Kit. About this clone: Its binding antigen is unknown. There are no base qualities to consult, and no much larger clone falls within one base.

The library was produced with the immunoSEQ multiplex PCR assay. For the multiplex PCR, a mixture combining 60 forward primers for TCR Vbeta segments and 13 reverse primers for TCR Jbeta segments was used. Amplification of the CDR3 region of rearranged TCR beta genes was performed with a multiplex PCR assay on genomic DNA. The amplified TCR beta libraries were sequenced on the Illumina HiSeq System as 87-base-pair reads. The published analysis was carried out like this. Across the 600 to 700 repertoires, a later analysis counted 80 million or so unique TCR beta chains, roughly 11 million of which were shared by at least two donors. Raw reads were error-corrected and collapsed into unique sequences with a nearest-neighbor algorithm that merged closely related sequences to remove PCR and sequencing errors. To assign V, D and J gene segments, CDR3 sequences were aligned to IMGT reference sequences. For a sequence to be retained, at least a six-nucleotide match to both a V gene segment and a J gene segment was required. A rearrangement counted as productive if the CDR3 had no stop codons and remained in frame with V and J, and every other rearrangement counted as non-productive. Following IMGT convention, CDR3 was defined as the stretch from the second conserved V-encoded cysteine up to the conserved J-encoded phenylalanine. In an earlier analysis of approximately 590 of the donors, sequences lacking an unambiguous match to a single V gene segment were excluded. An earlier analysis of about 600 of the donors called V segments functional above 56.7% productive rearrangements and segregating when the between-donor standard deviation exceeded 5%. A statistical classification framework was developed to diagnose cytomegalovirus status using the catalog of TCR beta chain sequences. In a later analysis, V and J genes were assigned by comparing TCR nucleotide sequences against IMGT/GENE-DB human TR gene sequences. Using the TCRdist pipeline, a later analysis assigned CDR3 sequences along with most-parsimonious VDJ recombination scenarios. In a later analysis, each TCR beta chain was defined by its CDR3 amino acid sequence together with its V-gene family, and reads lacking a unique V-gene family were excluded. To address suspected cross-contamination and a sequencing artifact, a later analysis removed under 600 highly shared, low-generation-probability nucleotide sequences. In a later analysis, a clonal expansion index for each public chain was calculated from normalized within-repertoire ranks of inferred template counts. In a later analysis, generation probabilities were computed with a VDJ recombination model fitted to out-of-frame rearrangements, and the resulting probabilities were checked against IGoR. In a later analysis, hypergeometric tests were used to score TCR-TCR, TCR-HLA and TCR-CMV co-occurrence, with a repertoire-size bias correction applied to TCR pairs. To estimate false discovery rates, a later analysis permuted the HLA or CMV assignments 20 times. In a later analysis, co-occurring TCRs were grouped with DBSCAN, and TCRdist sequence similarity was added when clustering was performed within HLA-allele-positive subsets. Repertoires with fewer than 30,000 or more than 120,000 public chains, plus five repertoires with anomalous nucleotide sharing, were excluded from co-occurrence clustering. The immuneACCESS repertoire file appears here via TCRdb, limited to in-frame rearrangements. These files lack a portion of the clones; in checked studies, under half of the deficit traces to unresolved V genes, and the cause of the others is not known. The V and J calls and the clone size are those of that table, but D and trimming were determined from the DNA. The sample includes roughly 180,000 clones, with 80% observed a single time. The ten most abundant clones make up about 1.3% of the sample.

In the germline V gene, CDR1 corresponds to SNHLY and CDR2 to FYNNEI. There are 15 amino acids in the CDR3, from cysteine to phenylalanine inclusive. The CDR3 DNA has 45 bases and is translated from base 1. V and J are trimmed by 8 bases and 0 bases, and the gene matches miss 7 bases of the junction. The receptor was isolated from a man aged 25 to 40 in good health and CMV-seronegative. The chain joins TRBV2 to TRBJ1-3, with TRBD1 matching 7 junction bases. The sample taken for sequencing was PBMCs. The CDR3 protein: CASGRQGISGNTIYF. At the DNA level, the sequence is TGTGCCAGCGGTCGACAGGGCATCTCTGGAAACACCATATATTTT.